This is a list of T cell receptor beta chains from one sample in a study of blood T cells in healthy people across ages. TCRdb fed the 5' RACE reads into MiXCR, producing one record per CDR3 protein. This table has a few hundred thousand distinct CDR3 sequences, 27% appearing once. Material for sequencing was blood. All receptors derive from a woman aged 70-85 years in good health. Both conserved end residues are part of each CDR3. The order of the fields is clone size, D gene, J gene, V gene, CDR3 protein, CDR3 DNA. The D gene is left open where the match is weak. Size is stated for part of the rows, as once, few or many counts, or as a class when the clone is expanded.

. | . | TRBJ2-7 | TRBV12-3/TRBV12-4 | CASSSGPKGYEQYF | TGTGCCAGCAGTTCAGGGCCCAAGGGCTACGAGCAGTACTTC
. | . | TRBJ2-5 | TRBV7-6 | CASSLVPGAIQETQYF | TGTGCCAGCAGCTTAGTCCCGGGAGCGATTCAAGAGACCCAGTACTTC
few | . | TRBJ1-3 | TRBV6-5 | CASSHQAHSGNTIYF | TGTGCCAGCAGTCATCAGGCCCACTCTGGAAACACCATATATTTT
. | . | TRBJ2-1 | TRBV29-1 | CSVEPGRNNEQFF | TGCAGCGTTGAACCGGGACGTAACAATGAGCAGTTCTTC
few | TRBD1 | TRBJ2-5 | TRBV5-6 | CASTLPGQGSYEQCF | TGTGCCAGCACTCTTCCGGGACAGGGATCCTACGAGCAGTGCTTC
. | TRBD2 | TRBJ2-7 | TRBV20-1 | CSALRRGWIEQYF | TGCAGTGCTCTACGGCGGGGGTGGATCGAGCAGTACTTC
. | . | TRBJ2-7 | TRBV20-1 | CSAPQRGTYEQYF | TGCAGTGCCCCTCAACGGGGAACCTACGAGCAGTACTTC
. | TRBD2 | TRBJ2-5 | TRBV5-6 | CASSSLAGERETQYF | TGTGCCAGCAGCTCATTAGCGGGAGAGAGGGAGACCCAGTACTTC
. | . | TRBJ2-7 | TRBV29-1 | CSALESLGEQYF | TGCAGCGCCCTGGAATCATTGGGCGAGCAGTACTTC
. | . | TRBJ1-4 | TRBV6-1 | CASSIQSGQGNEKLFF | TGTGCCAGCAGCATTCAATCAGGACAAGGAAATGAAAAACTGTTTTTT
. | . | TRBJ2-7 | TRBV28 | CASSIHYEQYF | TGTGCCAGCAGTATCCACTACGAGCAGTACTTC
many | . | TRBJ2-7 | TRBV7-9 | CASSLDPSYEQYF | TGTGCCAGCAGCTTAGACCCTTCCTACGAGCAGTACTTC
few | TRBD2 | TRBJ2-1 | TRBV5-1 | CASNSGGRERGNEQFF | TGCGCCAGCAACTCCGGAGGGCGGGAGCGGGGAAATGAGCAGTTCTTC
few | . | TRBJ1-5 | TRBV12-3/TRBV12-4 | CASSPAGEGPQPQHF | TGTGCCAGCAGCCCGGCCGGGGAGGGTCCCCAGCCCCAGCATTTT
few | . | TRBJ1-6 | TRBV5-1 | CASRWDVNSNSPLHF | TGCGCCAGCAGGTGGGACGTGAACTCAAATTCACCCCTCCACTTT
few | . | TRBJ2-1 | TRBV20-1 | CSARDRASSYNEQFF | TGCAGTGCTAGAGACAGAGCTAGCTCCTACAATGAGCAGTTCTTC